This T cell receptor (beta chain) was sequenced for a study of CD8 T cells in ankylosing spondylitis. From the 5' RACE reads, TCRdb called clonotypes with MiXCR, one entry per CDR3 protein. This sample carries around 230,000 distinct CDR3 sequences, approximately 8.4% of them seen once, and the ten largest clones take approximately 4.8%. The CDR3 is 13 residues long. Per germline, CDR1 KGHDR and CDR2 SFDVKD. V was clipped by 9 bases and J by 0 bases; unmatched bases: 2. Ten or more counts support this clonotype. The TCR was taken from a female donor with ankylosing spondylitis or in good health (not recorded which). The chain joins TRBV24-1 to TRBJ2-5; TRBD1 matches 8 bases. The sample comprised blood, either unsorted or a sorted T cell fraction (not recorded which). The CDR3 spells CATAGGHQETQYF. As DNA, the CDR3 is TGTGCCACCGCAGGGGGCCACCAAGAGACCCAGTACTTC.